One and the same sample provided the 5 T cell receptor beta chains below, sequenced in a study of cytomegalovirus exposure and HLA in healthy donors. PCR primers comprised 60 Vbeta and 13 Jbeta primers. The table came from immunoSEQ multiplex PCR; TCRdb's copy has only in-frame clones and leaves some out. The sample includes around 150,000 clones, about 82% of them seen just once. Sample: PBMCs. The receptors were gathered from a male donor in good health and CMV-seronegative.

V usage is TRBV4-2 and J usage is TRBJ2-7, with D perhaps TRBD2 (6 bases). CDR3 size: 13 residues. Trimming removed 1 base at V and 7 bases at J, with 11 bases between. In germline, CDR1 is LGHNA, CDR2 YNFKEQ. CDR3 sequence: CASSQAEGMEQYF. DNA for the CDR3: TGTGCCAGCAGCCAAGCGGAGGGTATGGAGCAGTACTTC.

The gene calls are TRBV6-5 and TRBJ2-2; tentative D call: TRBD2 (5 bases). V was clipped by 2 bases and J by 5 bases, with 12 bases between them. Germline V gene lookup returns CDR1 MNHEY and CDR2 SVGAGI. CDR3 length: 15 amino acids. As DNA, the CDR3 is TGTGCCAGCAGTTACGACGGCTCGGGGACCGGGGAGCTGTTTTTT. It translates to CASSYDGSGTGELFF.

The chain carries TRBV6-5 and TRBJ1-5; D ambiguous. Trimming removed 5 bases at V and 6 bases at J, with 8 bases between. This CDR3 is 12 amino acids long. CDR1 is MNHEY, CDR2 SVGAGI, per germline. CDR3: CASSGRGQPQHF. The CDR3 DNA follows: TGTGCCAGCAGTGGTCGGGGTCAGCCCCAGCATTTT.

The chain joins TRBV11-1 to TRBJ2-3; the D gene is possibly TRBD2 (6 bases). CDR3 length: 15 residues. With 5 bases removed from V and 2 bases from J, the gap between germline ends came to 14 bases. Germline V gene sequence: CDR1 SGHAT, CDR2 FQDESV (reference sequence). CDR3 in amino acids: CASSARDSSTDTQYF. DNA for the CDR3: TGTGCCAGCAGCGCCCGGGACTCCTCCACAGATACGCAGTATTTT.

The chain carries TRBV30 and TRBJ1-1; D is perhaps TRBD1 (5 bases). Trimming removed 3 bases from V and 0 bases from J, with 8 bases in between. The CDR3 is 13 residues long. The germline gives CDR1 GTSNPN, CDR2 SVGIG (reference sequence). CDR3 protein: CAWSRTMNTEAFF. The CDR3 bases are TGTGCCTGGAGCAGGACAATGAACACTGAAGCTTTCTTT.